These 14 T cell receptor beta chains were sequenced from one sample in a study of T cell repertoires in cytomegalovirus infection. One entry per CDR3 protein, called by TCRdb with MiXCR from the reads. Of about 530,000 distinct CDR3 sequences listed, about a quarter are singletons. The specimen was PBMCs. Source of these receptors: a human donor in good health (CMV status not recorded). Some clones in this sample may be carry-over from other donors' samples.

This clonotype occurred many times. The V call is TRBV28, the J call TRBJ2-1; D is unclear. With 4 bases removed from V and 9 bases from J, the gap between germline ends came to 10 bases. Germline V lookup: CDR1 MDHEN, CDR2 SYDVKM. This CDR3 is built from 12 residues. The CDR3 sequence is CASSSHLGEQFF. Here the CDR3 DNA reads TGTGCCAGCAGTTCCCACTTGGGTGAGCAGTTCTTC.

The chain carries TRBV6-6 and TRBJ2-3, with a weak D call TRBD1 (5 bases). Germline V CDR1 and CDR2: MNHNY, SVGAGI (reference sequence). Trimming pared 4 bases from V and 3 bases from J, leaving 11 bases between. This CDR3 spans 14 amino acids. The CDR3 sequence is CASSSFQGTDTQYF. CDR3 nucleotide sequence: TGTGCCAGCAGTTCGTTTCAGGGAACAGATACGCAGTATTTT.

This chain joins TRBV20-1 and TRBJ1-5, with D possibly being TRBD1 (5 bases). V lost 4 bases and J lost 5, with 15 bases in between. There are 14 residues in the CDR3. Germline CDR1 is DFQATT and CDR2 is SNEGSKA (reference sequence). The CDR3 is CSATPRQGDQPQHF. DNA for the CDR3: TGCAGTGCTACGCCCAGGCAGGGTGATCAGCCCCAGCATTTT.

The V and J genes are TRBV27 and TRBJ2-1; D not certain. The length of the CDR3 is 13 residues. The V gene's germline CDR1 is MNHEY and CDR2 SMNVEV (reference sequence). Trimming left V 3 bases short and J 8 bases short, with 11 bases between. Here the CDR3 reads CASSLFSLDEQFF. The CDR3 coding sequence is TGTGCCAGCAGTTTGTTTTCGTTGGATGAGCAGTTCTTC.

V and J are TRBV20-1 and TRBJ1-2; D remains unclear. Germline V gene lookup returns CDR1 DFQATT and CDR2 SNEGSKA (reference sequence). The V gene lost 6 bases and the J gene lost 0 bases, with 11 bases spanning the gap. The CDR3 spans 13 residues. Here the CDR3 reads CSAKVGTNYGYTF. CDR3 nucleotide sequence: TGCAGTGCCAAGGTCGGCACTAACTATGGCTACACCTTC.

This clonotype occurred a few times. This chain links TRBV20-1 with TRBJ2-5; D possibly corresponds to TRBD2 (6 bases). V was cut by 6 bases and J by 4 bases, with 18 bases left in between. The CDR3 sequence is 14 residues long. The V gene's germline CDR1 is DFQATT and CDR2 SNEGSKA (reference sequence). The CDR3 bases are TGCAGTGCCGCCTTTCGCGGGATGGCAGAGACCCAGTACTTC. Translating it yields CSAAFRGMAETQYF.

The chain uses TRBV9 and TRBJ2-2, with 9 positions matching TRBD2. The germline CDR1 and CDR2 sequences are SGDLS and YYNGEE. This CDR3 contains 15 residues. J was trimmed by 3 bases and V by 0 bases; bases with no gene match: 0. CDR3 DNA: TGTGCCAGCAGCGTAGTAGCGGGAGACACCGGGGAGCTGTTTTTT. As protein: CASSVVAGDTGELFF.

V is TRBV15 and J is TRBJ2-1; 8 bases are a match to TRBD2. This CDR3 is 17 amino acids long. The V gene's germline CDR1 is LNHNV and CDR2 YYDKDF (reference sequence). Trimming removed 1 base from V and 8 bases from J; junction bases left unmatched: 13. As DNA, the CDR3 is TGTGCCACCAGCAGAGTGGGGTCCGGACTAGCAGGTCATGAGCAGTTCTTC. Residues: CATSRVGSGLAGHEQFF.

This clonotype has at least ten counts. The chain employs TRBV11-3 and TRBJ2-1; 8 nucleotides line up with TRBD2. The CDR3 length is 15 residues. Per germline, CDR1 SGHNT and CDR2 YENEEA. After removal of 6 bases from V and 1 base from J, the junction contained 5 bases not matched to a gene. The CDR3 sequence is CASSSIAGSYNEQFF. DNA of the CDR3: TGTGCCAGCAGTAGTATAGCGGGGTCCTACAATGAGCAGTTCTTC.

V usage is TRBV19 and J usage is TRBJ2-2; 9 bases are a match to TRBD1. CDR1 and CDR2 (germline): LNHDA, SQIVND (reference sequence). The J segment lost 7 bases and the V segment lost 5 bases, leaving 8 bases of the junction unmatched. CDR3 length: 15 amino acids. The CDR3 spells CASSSQGAGHGELFF. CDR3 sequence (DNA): TGTGCCAGTAGTTCACAGGGGGCCGGGCACGGGGAGCTGTTTTTT.

CDR3 region: CASNYGSENYGYTF. The CDR3 DNA reads TGTGCCAGCAACTATGGCAGTGAGAACTATGGCTACACCTTC. The rearrangement uses TRBV2 and TRBJ1-2; D uncertain. Germline V lookup: CDR1 SNHLY, CDR2 FYNNEI. V shed 7 bases and J shed 2 bases, with 14 bases lying between them. The CDR3 extends over 14 amino acids.

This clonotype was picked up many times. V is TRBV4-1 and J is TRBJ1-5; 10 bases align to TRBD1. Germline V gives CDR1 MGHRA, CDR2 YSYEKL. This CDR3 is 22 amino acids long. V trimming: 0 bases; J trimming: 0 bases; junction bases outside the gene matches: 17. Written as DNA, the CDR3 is TGCGCCAGCAGCCAAGATTTTAGGACCGGGACAGGGGCGCCTCTTAGCAATCAGCCCCAGCATTTT. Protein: CASSQDFRTGTGAPLSNQPQHF.

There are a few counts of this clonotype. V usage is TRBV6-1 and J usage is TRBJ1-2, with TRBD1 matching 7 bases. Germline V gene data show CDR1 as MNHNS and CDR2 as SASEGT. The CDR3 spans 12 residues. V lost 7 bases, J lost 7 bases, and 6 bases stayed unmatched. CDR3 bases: TGTGCCAGCATGGAGGGGGCGGGTGGCTACACCTTC. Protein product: CASMEGAGGYTF.

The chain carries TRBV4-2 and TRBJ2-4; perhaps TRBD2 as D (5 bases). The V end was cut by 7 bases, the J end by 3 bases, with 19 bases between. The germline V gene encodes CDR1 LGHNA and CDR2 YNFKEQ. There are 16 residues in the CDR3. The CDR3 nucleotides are TGTGCCAGCACTCGCGGAGGTGTAGGAGGCAAAAACATTCAGTACTTC. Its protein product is CASTRGGVGGKNIQYF.